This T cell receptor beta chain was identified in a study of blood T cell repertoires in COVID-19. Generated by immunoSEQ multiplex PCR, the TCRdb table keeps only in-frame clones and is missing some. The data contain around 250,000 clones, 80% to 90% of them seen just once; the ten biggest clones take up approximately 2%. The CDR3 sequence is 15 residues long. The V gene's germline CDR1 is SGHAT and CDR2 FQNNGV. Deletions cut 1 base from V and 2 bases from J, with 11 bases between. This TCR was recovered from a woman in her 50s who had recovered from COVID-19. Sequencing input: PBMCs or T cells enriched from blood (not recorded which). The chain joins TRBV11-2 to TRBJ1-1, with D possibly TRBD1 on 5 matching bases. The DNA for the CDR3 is TGTGCCAGCAGCTTAGCCGGGGGGATCAACACTGAAGCTTTCTTT. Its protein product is CASSLAGGINTEAFF. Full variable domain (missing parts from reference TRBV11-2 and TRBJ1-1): EAGVAQSPRYKIIEKRQSVAFWCNPISGHATLYWYQQILGQGPKLLIQFQNNGVVDDSQLPKDRFSAERLKGVDSTLKIQPAKLEDSAVYLCASSLAGGINTEAFFGQGTRLTVV.